Below, 32 T cell receptor beta chains from the same sample are listed, as sequenced in a study of T cell responses to AZD1222 COVID-19 vaccine. Measured with immunoSEQ multiplex PCR; TCRdb has only the in-frame clones, and not every one. This table has over 110,000 clones, about 90% appearing once. The material sequenced was peripheral blood, taken 28 days after the second AZD1222 dose. These receptors were collected from an adult who received the AZD1222 COVID-19 vaccine.

V gene TRBV4-3 combines with J gene TRBJ2-2; D possibly corresponds to TRBD1 (5 bases). This CDR3 contains 17 residues. In germline, CDR1 is LGHNA, CDR2 YSLEER. The V end was cut by 0 bases, the J end by 3 bases, with 14 bases between. The CDR3, as DNA: TGCGCCAGCAGCCAAGATCGCGCGACAGAATACACCGGGGAGCTGTTTTTT. As protein: CASSQDRATEYTGELFF.

The chain recombines TRBV9 with TRBJ1-6, with TRBD1 matching 9 bases. Losses at the gene ends were 3 bases for V and 9 bases for J; bases not matched to a gene: 1. Germline CDR1 is SGDLS and CDR2 is YYNGEE. This CDR3 contains 13 residues. The CDR3 bases are TGTGCCAGCAGCGGGACAGGGGTTTCACCCCTCCACTTT. It codes for CASSGTGVSPLHF. Full variable domain (remainder filled in from reference TRBV9 and TRBJ1-6): DSGVTQTPKHLITATGQRVTLRCSPRSGDLSVYWYQQSLDQGLQFLIQYYNGEERAKGNILERFSAQQFPDLHSELNLSSLELGDSALYFCASSGTGVSPLHFGNGTRLTVT.

The chain carries TRBV18 and TRBJ2-1; D is possibly TRBD1 or TRBD2 (6 bases each). CDR1 and CDR2 (germline): KGHSH, LQKENI. Deletions cut 2 bases from V and 8 bases from J, with 13 bases between. The length of the CDR3 is 14 residues. The CDR3: CASSPEGGPDEQFF. The CDR3 DNA is TGTGCCAGCTCACCAGAGGGGGGCCCCGATGAGCAGTTCTTC.

The DNA of the CDR3 is TGTGCCAGCAGCTCTCAAGCAGGGGGGAGTAACTATGGCTACACCTTC. As protein: CASSSQAGGSNYGYTF. The chain carries TRBV7-9 and TRBJ1-2; TRBD1 matches at 7 bases. The germline gives CDR1 SEHNR, CDR2 FQNEAQ (reference sequence). The CDR3 is made up of 16 amino acids. The junction had 9 bases not matched to a gene; V was cut back by 4 bases and J by 1 base.

The CDR3, as DNA: TGCGCCAGCAGCAGTGACAGGGGGAACGGCTACACCTTC. Translation gives CASSSDRGNGYTF. V is TRBV5-1 and J is TRBJ1-2, with TRBD1 identical over 9 bases. V dropped 4 bases and J dropped 8; count of bases not matched to a gene: 6. Germline values: CDR1 SGHRS, CDR2 YFSETQ. This CDR3 spans 13 amino acids.

The chain is built from TRBV4-1 and TRBJ1-1; the D gene is possibly TRBD1 (6 bases). V shed 2 bases and J shed 3 bases, with 10 bases lying between them. CDR3 length: 14 residues. From germline, CDR1 is MGHRA and CDR2 YSYEKL. The CDR3 nucleotides are TGCGCCAGCAGCCAACAACAGGGCGACACTGAAGCTTTCTTT. Translating it yields CASSQQQGDTEAFF.

The J gene is TRBJ2-1, the V gene TRBV7-3, with TRBD2 matching over 9 bases. Germline loops: CDR1 SGHTA, CDR2 FQGTGA. This CDR3 comprises 16 residues. The V gene end was trimmed by 5 bases and the J gene end by 9 bases; junction bases not matched to a gene: 14. CDR3 sequence reads: CASSPRQGLAGSEQFF. CDR3 DNA: TGTGCCAGCAGCCCCCGGCAGGGGCTAGCGGGGAGTGAGCAGTTCTTC. Drawing the rest from reference TRBV7-3 and TRBJ2-1, the complete variable domain is GAGVSQTPSNKVTEKGKYVELRCDPISGHTALYWYRQSLGQGPEFLIYFQGTGAADDSGLPNDRFFAVRPEGSVSTLKIQRTERGDSAVYLCASSPRQGLAGSEQFFGPGTRLTVL.

This clone was detected once. The genes are TRBV24-1 and TRBJ2-5; D is possibly TRBD1 (6 bases). CDR1 is KGHDR and CDR2 is SFDVKD in the germline V gene. V was trimmed by 7 bases and J by 2 bases, leaving 10 bases between them. The CDR3 is 13 residues long. The CDR3 region is CATSRQEQETQYF. CDR3 bases: TGTGCCACCAGCCGACAGGAGCAAGAGACCCAGTACTTC.

The V call is TRBV6-5, the J call TRBJ1-2, with TRBD1 identical over 9 bases. With V trimmed by 10 bases and J by 4 bases, 13 bases remained unmatched. The CDR3 contains 15 residues. Germline CDR1 MNHEY, CDR2 SVGAGI. This chain's CDR3 is CATIPPGQGIYGYTF. The DNA for the CDR3 is TGTGCCACCATTCCTCCGGGACAGGGCATCTATGGCTACACCTTC.

The chain is built from TRBV5-1 and TRBJ2-1; D remains ambiguous. V lost 0 bases and J lost 2, with 9 bases in between. From germline, CDR1 is SGHRS and CDR2 YFSETQ. There are 15 residues in the CDR3. CDR3 sequence reads: CASSLGAHPYNEQFF. CDR3 sequence (DNA): TGCGCCAGCAGCTTGGGAGCGCATCCCTACAATGAGCAGTTCTTC.

The V and J genes are TRBV7-2 and TRBJ2-5; D might be TRBD1 (7 bases). Trimming cost V 5 bases and J 5 bases, with 18 bases left between them. Germline CDR1 reads SGHTA; CDR2 reads FQGNSA. The CDR3 extends over 15 amino acids. The CDR3 region has the DNA TGTGCCAGCAGCATCAGGCAGGGGGGCACGGAGACCCAGTACTTC. Residues: CASSIRQGGTETQYF.

This clone has more than one count but fewer than ten. This chain uses TRBV28 with TRBJ1-1, with D hard to call. The CDR3 length is 13 residues. The germline V and J ends were trimmed by 6 bases and 5 bases, with 13 bases remaining between them. CDR1 is MDHEN and CDR2 is SYDVKM in the germline V gene. CDR3 region: CASRVPLGTEAFF. CDR3 nucleotides: TGTGCCAGCAGAGTACCCCTGGGGACTGAAGCTTTCTTT.

The chain uses TRBV27 and TRBJ1-1; unclear D gene. CDR1 and CDR2 from the germline V gene are MNHEY and SMNVEV (reference sequence). V dropped 4 bases and J dropped 4 bases, with 16 bases sitting between them. This CDR3 has 15 residues. This CDR3 reads CASSSLTGVRTEAFF. In nucleotides, the CDR3 is TGTGCCAGCAGTTCCTTGACCGGAGTTCGCACTGAAGCTTTCTTT.

J is TRBJ1-1 and V is TRBV6-1; TRBD1 is a possible D gene (5 bases). This CDR3 is 12 amino acids long. Deletions cut 2 bases from V and 10 bases from J, with 11 bases between. Germline values: CDR1 MNHNS, CDR2 SASEGT. The CDR3 bases are TGTGCCAGCAGTGAAATCGGGGGGAGAGCTTTCTTT. It specifies CASSEIGGRAFF.

V gene TRBV30 combines with J gene TRBJ1-2; 9 bases fit TRBD1. Unmatched junction bases numbered 11, after V lost 5 bases and J lost 10 bases. CDR3 length: 13 residues. Germline V gene sequence: CDR1 GTSNPN, CDR2 SVGIG (reference sequence). CDR3 sequence: CAWHPGQGSDYTF. The CDR3 region has the DNA TGTGCCTGGCATCCGGGACAGGGCTCAGACTACACCTTC.

This chain joins TRBV20-1 and TRBJ1-1; D remains ambiguous. The CDR3 totals 12 residues. With 3 bases removed from V and 1 base from J, the gap between germline ends came to 6 bases. Germline CDR1 DFQATT, CDR2 SNEGSKA (reference sequence). This CDR3 reads CSASKGNTEAFF. CDR3 in DNA: TGCAGTGCTAGTAAGGGGAACACTGAAGCTTTCTTT.

The chain employs TRBV15 and TRBJ2-7, with TRBD1 identical over 9 bases. From germline, CDR1 is LNHNV and CDR2 YYDKDF (reference sequence). The CDR3 is made up of 14 amino acids. V was clipped by 3 bases and J by 2 bases; unmatched bases: 2. The CDR3 region is CATSSRDRAYEQYV. Written as DNA, the CDR3 is TGTGCCACCAGCAGCCGGGACAGGGCCTACGAGCAGTACGTC.

This clone occurred a few times. CDR3 in amino acids: CASSSGQITGELFF. CDR3 in DNA: TGTGCCAGCAGCTCCGGACAGATCACCGGGGAGCTGTTTTTT. The V and J genes are TRBV7-2 and TRBJ2-2; weak D call: TRBD1 (6 bases). Trimming cost V 4 bases and J 4 bases, with 10 bases left between them. The CDR3 extends over 14 amino acids. In germline, CDR1 is SGHTA, CDR2 FQGNSA.

This clone was detected only once. The rearrangement uses TRBV6-5 and TRBJ1-3; no firm D call. The germline CDR1 and CDR2 sequences are MNHEY and SVGAGI. V lost 2 bases to trimming and J lost 4 bases, with 9 bases between them. This CDR3 is 14 amino acids long. The CDR3 sequence: CASSYGVRGNTIYF. CDR3 bases: TGTGCCAGCAGTTACGGGGTGCGAGGAAACACCATATATTTT.

The chain joins TRBV18 to TRBJ1-2, with TRBD1 as a possible D gene (5 bases). V was clipped by 3 bases and J by 0 bases, with 11 bases between them. CDR1 is KGHSH and CDR2 is LQKENI in the germline V gene. The length of the CDR3 is 15 residues. CDR3: CASSPRQSSNYGYTF. The CDR3 region has the DNA TGTGCCAGCTCACCTCGACAGTCATCTAACTATGGCTACACCTTC.

V gene TRBV9 combines with J gene TRBJ2-2; D possibly corresponds to TRBD2 (6 bases). This CDR3 contains 15 residues. Germline lookup yields CDR1 SGDLS and CDR2 YYNGEE. Trimming cost V 4 bases and J 3 bases, with 13 bases left between them. The CDR3 DNA reads TGTGCCAGCAGCCCCCGACTAGAGGACACCGGGGAGCTGTTTTTT. Translation: CASSPRLEDTGELFF. Full variable domain (missing parts from reference TRBV9 and TRBJ2-2): DSGVTQTPKHLITATGQRVTLRCSPRSGDLSVYWYQQSLDQGLQFLIQYYNGEERAKGNILERFSAQQFPDLHSELNLSSLELGDSALYFCASSPRLEDTGELFFGEGSRLTVL.

J is TRBJ1-5 and V is TRBV6-5; 9 nucleotides line up with TRBD1. The CDR3 loop spans 14 amino acids. CDR1 and CDR2 from the germline V gene are MNHEY and SVGAGI. V lost 11 bases, J lost 3 bases, and 8 bases stayed unmatched. In DNA, the CDR3 is TGTGCCGGAAGACAGGGGGACATCAATCAGCCCCAGCATTTT. Its protein is CAGRQGDINQPQHF.

CDR3 protein: CAWNGGFYSPLHF. The CDR3, as DNA: TGTGCCTGGAATGGGGGGTTCTATTCACCCCTCCACTTT. V is TRBV30 and J is TRBJ1-6; the D gene is possibly TRBD1 (5 bases). The CDR3 runs 13 residues. V lost 4 bases and J 8 bases, leaving 12 bases between the germline ends. Germline loops: CDR1 GTSNPN, CDR2 SVGIG (reference sequence).

The chain couples TRBV19 to TRBJ2-4; TRBD2 is a possible D gene (6 bases). Per germline, CDR1 LNHDA and CDR2 SQIVND (reference sequence). The CDR3 has 18 amino acids. V was cut by 2 bases and J by 5 bases, with 22 bases left in between. Written as DNA, the CDR3 is TGTGCCAGTAGTATACCTGGAGCGGGTTCAGCTAGCCAAAACATTCAGTACTTC. Translation gives CASSIPGAGSASQNIQYF.

V usage is TRBV2 and J usage is TRBJ2-3; perhaps TRBD2 as D (5 bases). CDR1 SNHLY and CDR2 FYNNEI come from the germline V gene. CDR3 size: 14 residues. The V end was cut by 6 bases, the J end by 3 bases, with 13 bases between. CDR3 region: CASRSGDLTDTQYF. CDR3 in DNA: TGTGCCAGCAGAAGCGGAGACCTTACAGATACGCAGTATTTT.

In this sample, this clone turned up once. The J gene is TRBJ2-1, the V gene TRBV7-3; TRBD2 agrees at 11 bases. Trimming took 4 bases from V and 4 from J; bases not matched to a gene: 3. The CDR3 totals 15 residues. In germline, CDR1 is SGHTA, CDR2 FQGTGA. The CDR3 bases are TGTGCCAGCAGCTCTACTAGCGGGGGTTACAATGAGCAGTTCTTC. As protein: CASSSTSGGYNEQFF.

The V call is TRBV6-5, the J call TRBJ2-1; 8 nucleotides align to TRBD1. The J segment lost 14 bases and the V segment lost 5 bases, leaving 8 bases of the junction unmatched. CDR3 size: 12 residues. CDR1 and CDR2 (germline): MNHEY, SVGAGI. The CDR3 spells CASSQWTGMEFF. The CDR3 bases are TGTGCCAGCAGTCAGTGGACAGGGATGGAGTTCTTC.

The gene calls are TRBV6-2 or TRBV6-3 and TRBJ1-5; D is uncertain. The germline V gene has CDR1 MNHEY and CDR2 SVGEGT. CDR3 length: 16 residues. Trimming took 3 bases from V and 2 from J, leaving 14 bases between them. The CDR3 sequence is CASSYASGIGNQPQHF. The CDR3, as DNA: TGTGCCAGCAGTTATGCCTCAGGTATTGGCAATCAGCCCCAGCATTTT.

The chain links TRBV25-1 to TRBJ2-7; TRBD1 might be the D (5 bases). The CDR3 is made up of 15 amino acids. Trimming removed 3 bases from V and 1 base from J, with 13 bases in between. Germline CDR1 MGHDK, CDR2 SYGVNS. The CDR3 DNA follows: TGTGCCAGCAGTGACGGCAGGACATTATCCTACGAGCAGTACTTC. Protein product: CASSDGRTLSYEQYF.

The chain combines TRBV2 with TRBJ2-3; unclear D gene. V gave up 6 bases and J gave up 0 bases, with 10 bases separating them. CDR1 and CDR2 (germline): SNHLY, FYNNEI. This CDR3 is 14 amino acids long. The CDR3 here is CASSRMVSTDTQYF. CDR3 nucleotide sequence: TGTGCCAGCAGCCGAATGGTTAGCACAGATACGCAGTATTTT.

This chain links TRBV11-2 with TRBJ1-1; D gene uncertain. The CDR3 has 15 amino acids. Trimming shortened V by 5 bases and J by 1 base, and 14 bases separated the two germline ends. CDR1 and CDR2 from the germline V gene are SGHAT and FQNNGV. CDR3 bases: TGTGCCAGCAGCCCGGAACCCGCCGGGAACACTGAAGCTTTCTTT. Translating gives CASSPEPAGNTEAFF.

This clone has a single count. The rearrangement uses TRBV7-9 and TRBJ1-2; tentatively, D is TRBD1 (6 bases). Germline V lookup: CDR1 SEHNR, CDR2 FQNEAQ (reference sequence). Trimming stripped 5 bases from V and 7 bases from J, with 11 bases between. There are 12 residues in the CDR3. This CDR3 is CASSTPQGGYTF. CDR3 nucleotide sequence: TGTGCCAGCAGCACCCCACAGGGTGGCTACACCTTC. The full variable domain, in which reference TRBV7-9 and TRBJ1-2 provide the parts outside the CDR3, is DTGVSQNPRHKITKRGQNVTFRCDPISEHNRLYWYRQTLGQGPEFLTYFQNEAQLEKSRLLSDRFSAERPKGSFSTLEIQRTEQGDSAMYLCASSTPQGGYTFGSGTRLTVV.